Presented here are 11 T cell receptor beta chains from one specimen sequenced in a study of radiotherapy plus CTLA-4 blockade in lung cancer. Sequenced by immunoSEQ multiplex PCR; TCRdb stores in-frame clones only, minus some. Of 65,000 to 100,000 clones listed, roughly four fifths are singletons. Specimen: peripheral blood, collected from a patient treated with radiotherapy plus ipilimumab. These receptors were obtained from a human donor with non-small cell lung cancer who had stable disease on radiotherapy plus ipilimumab.

This clone is a singleton in its sample. The chain joins TRBV9 to TRBJ2-3; D is possibly TRBD2 (5 bases). The CDR3 is 16 amino acids. CDR1 is SGDLS and CDR2 is YYNGEE in the germline V gene. Trimming removed 0 bases at V and 0 bases at J, with 11 bases between. The chain's CDR3 is CASSVVGTRSTDTQYF. The CDR3 DNA follows: TGTGCCAGCAGCGTAGTGGGCACTAGGAGCACAGATACGCAGTATTTT.

This chain joins TRBV2 and TRBJ2-5; weak D call: TRBD2 (6 bases). Germline V CDR1 and CDR2: SNHLY, FYNNEI. V dropped 7 bases and J dropped 5 bases, with 20 bases sitting between them. This CDR3 spans 15 amino acids. CDR3: CASNPGGLGQETQYF. CDR3 nucleotides: TGTGCCAGCAACCCTGGGGGGTTGGGGCAGGAGACCCAGTACTTC.

The chain is built from TRBV30 and TRBJ1-2; TRBD1 matches 7 bases. V dropped 5 bases and J dropped 4; count of bases not matched to a gene: 4. The CDR3 contains 12 residues. Germline V lookup: CDR1 GTSNPN, CDR2 SVGIG (reference sequence). DNA for the CDR3: TGTGCCTGGGAGGACAGGAGCTATGGCTACACCTTC. This codes for CAWEDRSYGYTF.

V and J are TRBV7-3 and TRBJ2-2; 9 bases are shared with TRBD1. V was pared by 1 base and J by 4 bases, with 4 bases of the junction left unmatched. Per the germline V gene, CDR1 is SGHTA and CDR2 is FQGTGA. The CDR3 is 16 amino acids. CDR3 DNA sequence: TGTGCCAGCAGCTTAAAGGGGACAGGGATCACCGGGGAGCTGTTTTTT. It codes for CASSLKGTGITGELFF.

This rearrangement joins TRBV5-5 to TRBJ1-4, with D maybe TRBD1 (5 bases). Germline loops: CDR1 SGHKS, CDR2 YYEKEE (reference sequence). Trimming pared 0 bases from V and 4 bases from J, leaving 10 bases between. The CDR3 runs to 15 residues. CDR3 in DNA: TGTGCCAGCAGCTTGGCGGGCAGGGATAATGAAAAACTGTTTTTT. This sequence encodes CASSLAGRDNEKLFF.

The chain employs TRBV6-4 and TRBJ2-5, with D unclear. The CDR3 is 14 amino acids. Between the trimmed V and J ends, which lost 8 bases and 2 bases, there was a span of 15 bases. Germline V CDR1 and CDR2: MRHNA, SNTAGT. In nucleotides, the CDR3 is TGTGCCAGCCAACTACCAGCTGGTCAAGAGACCCAGTACTTC. Translated: CASQLPAGQETQYF.

This clone was seen a handful of times. The chain recombines TRBV10-2 with TRBJ1-1; D unclear. The V end lost 0 bases, the J end lost 5 bases, and 13 bases lay between the germline ends. This CDR3 is built from 15 residues. The germline gives CDR1 WSHSY, CDR2 SAAADI. Written as DNA, the CDR3 is TGCGCCAGCAGTGAGTCGGGTCCTGGATGGACTGAAGCTTTCTTT. This translates into CASSESGPGWTEAFF.

The chain combines TRBV11-2 with TRBJ1-4; tentatively, D is TRBD1 (5 bases). Germline V gives CDR1 SGHAT, CDR2 FQNNGV. The CDR3 is 13 amino acids. Trimming took off 1 base at V and 13 bases at J, with 13 bases between the two ends. CDR3: CASSLVPGTGLFF. DNA for the CDR3: TGTGCCAGCAGCTTAGTGCCAGGGACCGGACTGTTTTTT.

The V call is TRBV19, the J call TRBJ2-5; possibly TRBD1 for D (7 bases). V gave up 3 bases and J gave up 5 bases, with 19 bases separating them. CDR3 length: 16 residues. From germline, CDR1 is LNHDA and CDR2 SQIVND (reference sequence). The CDR3 here is CASSIRDRDGGETQYF. In nucleotides, the CDR3 is TGTGCCAGTAGTATCCGAGACAGGGATGGAGGGGAGACCCAGTACTTC.

The gene calls are TRBV28 and TRBJ1-2, with 10 bases matching TRBD1. This CDR3 has 15 amino acids. The germline V gene encodes CDR1 MDHEN and CDR2 SYDVKM. With 5 bases clipped from V and 5 bases from J, the junction kept 8 bases outside the gene matches. Written as DNA, the CDR3 is TGTGCCAGCAGTGACCGACAGGGGGCACGGTATGGCTACACCTTC. This gives the protein CASSDRQGARYGYTF.

The J gene is TRBJ2-3, the V gene TRBV18; D gene ambiguous. The CDR3 sequence is 13 residues long. Trimming pared 0 bases from V and 4 bases from J, leaving 5 bases between. The germline V gene encodes CDR1 KGHSH and CDR2 LQKENI. In DNA form, the CDR3 reads TGTGCCAGCTCACCACCGGTTTCAGATACGCAGTATTTT. Translation: CASSPPVSDTQYF.